These 15 T cell receptor beta chains were sequenced from one sample in a study of OX40 agonist ivuxolimab in advanced cancers. Libraries were prepared through the immunoSEQ multiplex PCR assay. In TCRdb, the immuneACCESS table is reduced to in-frame sequences with V and J assigned. These tables do not hold every clone; where another copy was compared, an unresolved V gene accounts for under half, and the others remain unexplained. Across this sample there are around 72,000 clones, with 82% seen only once. The ten biggest clones cover 0.42% of the sample. The input for sequencing was CD4+ or CD8+ T cells sorted from blood, taken in a trial of the OX40 agonist ivuxolimab. The receptors stem from an adult with an advanced solid tumor such as melanoma, head and neck, liver or kidney cancer.

The chain uses TRBV9 and TRBJ2-3; 11 positions agree with TRBD2. The junction had 8 bases not matched to a gene; V was cut back by 3 bases and J by 2 bases. The CDR3 loop spans 17 amino acids. CDR1 SGDLS and CDR2 YYNGEE come from the germline V gene. This CDR3 reads CASSAGTSGTITDTQYF. CDR3 bases: TGTGCCAGCAGCGCGGGGACTAGCGGAACCATCACAGATACGCAGTATTTT.

The rearrangement uses TRBV5-4 and TRBJ2-7; D may correspond to TRBD1 or TRBD2 (5 bases each). This CDR3 has 16 residues. The V and J ends lost 5 bases and 1 base respectively, with 19 bases between them. Germline V gene data show CDR1 as SGHNT and CDR2 as YYREEE (reference sequence). CDR3 protein: CASRRYGARASYEQYF. The CDR3, as DNA: TGTGCCAGCAGACGATACGGGGCCCGCGCGTCCTACGAGCAGTACTTC. Full variable domain (missing parts from reference TRBV5-4 and TRBJ2-7): ETGVTQSPTHLIKTRGQQVTLRCSSQSGHNTVSWYQQALGQGPQFIFQYYREEENGRGNFPPRFSGLQFPNYSSELNVNALELDDSALYLCASRRYGARASYEQYFGPGTRLTVT.

This clone has just a few counts. The chain is built from TRBV14 and TRBJ1-1, with D uncertain. Germline loops: CDR1 SGHDN, CDR2 FVKESK. CDR3 length: 11 residues. The V end was cut by 1 base, the J end by 8 bases, with 5 bases between. CDR3 nucleotides: TGTGCCAGCAGCCAAGCCACCGAAGCTTTCTTT. Translated: CASSQATEAFF.

Concerning this clone itself: The sample carries other DNA sequences with the same CDR3. This chain connects TRBV29-1 to TRBJ2-7, with 8 bases matching TRBD1. Germline-derived CDR1 and CDR2 are SQVTM and ANQGSEA. This CDR3 has 13 residues. V gave up 6 bases and J gave up 2 bases; unmatched junction bases: 6. This CDR3 is CSVGTGRPYEQYF. The CDR3 region has the DNA TGCAGCGTCGGGACAGGACGCCCCTACGAGCAGTACTTC.

This clone was counted a few times. V and J are TRBV2 and TRBJ1-1; no firm D call. Trimming pared 2 bases from V and 5 bases from J, leaving 3 bases between. The CDR3 spans 11 residues. The germline V gene has CDR1 SNHLY and CDR2 FYNNEI. The DNA for the CDR3 is TGTGCCAGCAGTGAACGGACTGAAGCTTTCTTT. Its protein product is CASSERTEAFF.

The rearrangement links TRBV5-6 to TRBJ1-2, with 7 positions matching TRBD1. J lost 4 bases, V lost 6 bases, and 3 bases had no gene match. Germline loops: CDR1 SGHDT, CDR2 YYEEEE. The CDR3 runs 12 residues. The CDR3 loop is CASTGTAYGYTF. The CDR3 nucleotides read TGTGCCAGCACCGGGACAGCCTATGGCTACACCTTC.

The chain combines TRBV2 with TRBJ2-2; D may correspond to TRBD1 or TRBD2 (5 bases each). This CDR3 has 14 residues. The ends were cut back, 8 bases at V and 1 base at J, with 11 bases in the middle. In germline, CDR1 is SNHLY, CDR2 FYNNEI. In DNA form, the CDR3 reads TGTGCCAGCGGTACGGGGCGGAACACCGGGGAGCTGTTTTTT. Its translation: CASGTGRNTGELFF.

V usage is TRBV6-1 and J usage is TRBJ1-1, with a possible D match to TRBD1 (5 bases). Trimming took 6 bases from V and 1 from J, leaving 9 bases between them. From germline, CDR1 is MNHNS and CDR2 SASEGT. CDR3 length: 13 amino acids. The DNA for the CDR3 is TGTGCCAGCAGGACAGACCAGAACACTGAAGCTTTCTTT. This translates into CASRTDQNTEAFF.

The chain combines TRBV5-1 with TRBJ2-2, with 11 nucleotides matching TRBD2. In germline, CDR1 is SGHRS, CDR2 YFSETQ. V trimming: 4 bases; J trimming: 2 bases; junction bases outside the gene matches: 4. The CDR3 consists of 16 residues. The CDR3 spells CASSPLAGANTGELFF. The CDR3, as DNA: TGCGCCAGCAGCCCACTAGCGGGGGCTAACACCGGGGAGCTGTTTTTT.

The rearrangement links TRBV4-2 to TRBJ2-2; TRBD2 matches at 9 bases. There are 14 residues in the CDR3. The germline gives CDR1 LGHNA, CDR2 YNFKEQ. The V gene end was trimmed by 4 bases and the J gene end by 4 bases; junction bases not matched to a gene: 1. CDR3 nucleotides: TGTGCCAGCAGCCGAGCGGGGGGCACCGGGGAGCTGTTTTTT. Translation: CASSRAGGTGELFF.

The chain links TRBV5-1 to TRBJ1-4; 10 nucleotides match TRBD1. Germline CDR1 reads SGHRS; CDR2 reads YFSETQ. V shed 4 bases, J shed 6 bases, and the junction held 6 bases outside the gene matches. The CDR3 totals 15 residues. The DNA for the CDR3 is TGCGCCAGCAGCAGACAGGGGGCGCATGATGAAAAACTGTTTTTT. It codes for CASSRQGAHDEKLFF.

The chain is built from TRBV7-2 and TRBJ1-6; D ambiguous. Trimming stripped 6 bases from V and 10 bases from J, with 19 bases between. The CDR3 runs 15 residues. Germline V gene sequence: CDR1 SGHTA, CDR2 FQGNSA. CDR3 residues: CASSFIGEPKSPLHF. The CDR3 coding sequence is TGTGCCAGCAGTTTTATTGGGGAACCAAAATCACCCCTCCACTTT.

The chain couples TRBV2 to TRBJ2-7, with 9 bases identical to TRBD1. The CDR3 extends over 16 amino acids. V dropped 5 bases and J dropped 0; count of bases not matched to a gene: 8. Germline assignment: CDR1 SNHLY and CDR2 FYNNEI. CDR3 protein: CASSLRGTGISYEQYF. The CDR3 DNA is TGTGCCAGCAGTTTAAGGGGGACAGGGATCTCCTACGAGCAGTACTTC.

The V call is TRBV5-1, the J call TRBJ1-2, with D hard to call. The germline gives CDR1 SGHRS, CDR2 YFSETQ. The CDR3 loop spans 15 amino acids. Trimming removed 5 bases from V and 1 base from J, with 15 bases in between. This CDR3 is CASSLIGRNNYGYTF. CDR3 in DNA: TGCGCCAGCAGTCTAATCGGACGGAATAACTATGGCTACACCTTC.

This clone was observed a handful of times. The rearrangement uses TRBV6-5 and TRBJ2-2; unclear D gene. Trimming shortened V by 6 bases and J by 4 bases, and 3 bases separated the two germline ends. The length of the CDR3 is 11 residues. Per the germline V gene, CDR1 is MNHEY and CDR2 is SVGAGI. CDR3 in DNA: TGTGCCAGCAGGCTCACCGGGGAGCTGTTTTTT. This encodes CASRLTGELFF.